This passage covers 9 T cell receptor beta chains from one sample sequenced in a study of blood T cell repertoires in COVID-19. Sequencing was performed with immunoSEQ multiplex PCR; in TCRdb, only in-frame clones are kept and a portion is missing. The sample contains about 100,000 clones, approximately 80% of which appear only once. Sample: peripheral blood. The receptors originated from a man between 65 and 85 years old with active or convalescent COVID-19.

The rearrangement links TRBV10-2 to TRBJ2-5, with 10 positions matching TRBD2. This CDR3 is 15 amino acids long. In germline, CDR1 is WSHSY, CDR2 SAAADI. V gave up 3 bases and J gave up 2 bases; unmatched junction bases: 3. This CDR3 reads CASSEAGGRQETQYF. The CDR3 nucleotides read TGCGCCAGCAGTGAAGCGGGGGGGCGACAAGAGACCCAGTACTTC.

V and J are TRBV3-1 (or the pseudogene TRBV3-2) and TRBJ1-4; D possibly corresponds to TRBD1 (6 bases). This CDR3 is built from 15 residues. Germline V gene sequence: CDR1 LGHDT, CDR2 YNNKEL (reference sequence). V was clipped by 3 bases and J by 6 bases, with 14 bases between them. The CDR3, as DNA: TGTGCCAGCAGCCAGCAGGGAGGGGGTTATGAAAAACTGTTTTTT. Translating gives CASSQQGGGYEKLFF.

This chain links TRBV5-1 with TRBJ2-7; 7 bases map to TRBD2. With 6 bases clipped from V and 1 base from J, the junction kept 10 bases outside the gene matches. Germline V CDR1 and CDR2: SGHRS, YFSETQ. The CDR3 is made up of 15 amino acids. The DNA of the CDR3 is TGCGCCAGCACCTCGGGGCAGGGAGGGTCCTACGAGCAGTACTTC. It specifies CASTSGQGGSYEQYF.

This sequence joins TRBV11-2 and TRBJ1-1; TRBD1 aligns across 11 bases. Germline V lookup: CDR1 SGHAT, CDR2 FQNNGV. The CDR3 is 13 amino acids. Trimming at V came to 6 bases and at J to 5 bases, leaving 2 bases not matched to a gene. CDR3: CASSGQGATEAFF. The CDR3 DNA follows: TGTGCCAGCAGTGGACAGGGGGCAACTGAAGCTTTCTTT.

The gene calls are TRBV9 and TRBJ1-3, with 8 bases fitting TRBD1. Germline V gene lookup returns CDR1 SGDLS and CDR2 YYNGEE. CDR3 length equals 16 residues. V lost 0 bases and J lost 4; bases outside the gene matches: 6. CDR3 region: CASSVGDRGGGNTIYF. The CDR3 nucleotides are TGTGCCAGCAGCGTAGGAGACAGGGGCGGCGGAAACACCATATATTTT.

This clone was counted between two and nine times. The rearrangement links TRBV29-1 to TRBJ1-1; weak D call: TRBD1 (6 bases). The V end was cut by 7 bases, the J end by 3 bases, with 18 bases between. The CDR3 totals 14 residues. Germline V lookup: CDR1 SQVTM, CDR2 ANQGSEA. Written as DNA, the CDR3 is TGCAGCGCGGAAGGGGGGGCGGTTTACACTGAAGCTTTCTTT. It yields the protein CSAEGGAVYTEAFF.

The CDR3 region is CASSWVTSGSTDTQYF. CDR3 DNA: TGCGCCAGCAGCTGGGTGACTAGCGGGAGTACAGATACGCAGTATTTT. The chain links TRBV4-3 to TRBJ2-3; 12 bases align to TRBD2. Germline loops: CDR1 LGHNA, CDR2 YSLEER. The CDR3 has 16 amino acids. V shed 5 bases, J shed 3 bases, and the junction held 6 bases outside the gene matches.

The chain joins TRBV5-1 to TRBJ2-3, with TRBD1 matching over 7 bases. Germline V CDR1 and CDR2: SGHRS, YFSETQ. CDR3 length equals 14 residues. V lost 3 bases and J lost 4; bases outside the gene matches: 5. The CDR3 sequence: CASSSDRDPDTQYF. As DNA, the CDR3 is TGCGCCAGCAGCTCCGACAGGGATCCAGATACGCAGTATTTT.

The chain has TRBV7-2 and TRBJ1-6, with 7 bases matching TRBD1. Germline V gives CDR1 SGHTA, CDR2 FQGNSA. This CDR3 has 15 residues. The V segment lost 0 bases and the J segment 8 bases; nucleotides outside the gene matches: 4. The CDR3 region has the DNA TGTGCCAGCAGCTTAGCGCAGGGGGTTGATTCACCCCTCCACTTT. Translated: CASSLAQGVDSPLHF.